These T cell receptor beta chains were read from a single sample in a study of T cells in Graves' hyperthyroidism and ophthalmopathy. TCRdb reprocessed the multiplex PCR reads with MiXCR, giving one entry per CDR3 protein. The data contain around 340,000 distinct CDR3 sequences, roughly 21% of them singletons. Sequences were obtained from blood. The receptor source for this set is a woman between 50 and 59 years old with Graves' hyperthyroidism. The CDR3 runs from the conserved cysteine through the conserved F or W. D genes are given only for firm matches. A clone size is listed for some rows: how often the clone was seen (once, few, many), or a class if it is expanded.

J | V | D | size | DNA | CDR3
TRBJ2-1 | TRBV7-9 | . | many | TGTGCCAGCAGCCCCCGGGGGGCGCGGGAGCAGTTCTTC | CASSPRGAREQFF
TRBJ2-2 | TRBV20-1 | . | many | TGCAGTGCTAGTCCCGGGGGCACCGGGGAGCTGTTTTTT | CSASPGGTGELFF
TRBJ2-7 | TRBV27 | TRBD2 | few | TGTGCCAGCAGTTTTAGCGGGAGTGCGCAGTACTTC | CASSFSGSAQYF
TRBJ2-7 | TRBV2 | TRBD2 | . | TGTGCCAGCATCGTGGAGCCGGGACTAGCGGTGGGGCAGTACTTC | CASIVEPGLAVGQYF
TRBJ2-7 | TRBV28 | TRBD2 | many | TGTGCCAGCAGTTCTAGCGGGAGGTCTGTCCGCGAGCAGTACTTC | CASSSSGRSVREQYF
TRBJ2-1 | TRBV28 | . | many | TGTGCCAGCAGTTTCTTGCGAGGGCTCAATGAGCAGTTCTTC | CASSFLRGLNEQFF
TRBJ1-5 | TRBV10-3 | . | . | TGTGCCAGCAGTTACCTGGCAGACCAGGGTCAGCCCCAGCATTTT | CASSYLADQGQPQHF
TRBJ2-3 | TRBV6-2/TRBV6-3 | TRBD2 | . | TGTGCCAGCAGTAGTATCGGGACTAGGACAGATACGCAGTATTTT | CASSSIGTRTDTQYF
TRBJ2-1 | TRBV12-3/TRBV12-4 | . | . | TGTGCCAGCAGGATTGGGGGGAGTGGCTACAATGAGCAGTTCTTC | CASRIGGSGYNEQFF
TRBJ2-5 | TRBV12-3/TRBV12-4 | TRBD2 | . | TGTGCCAGCACCGCTCGCAGCGGGAGGCAAGAGACCCAGTACTTC | CASTARSGRQETQYF
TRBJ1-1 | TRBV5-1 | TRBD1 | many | TGCGCCAGCAGCTTGGAGGGGCAGGGGGGTCGGAGTACTGAAGCTTTCTTT | CASSLEGQGGRSTEAFF
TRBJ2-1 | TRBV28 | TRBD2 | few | TGTGCCAGCAGTCCTCTAGCGGGGGAATACAATGAGCAGTTCTTC | CASSPLAGEYNEQFF
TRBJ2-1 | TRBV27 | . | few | TGTGCCAGCAGTTTACGAACCACCGGGGGCTACAATGAGCAGTTCTTC | CASSLRTTGGYNEQFF
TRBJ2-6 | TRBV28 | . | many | TGTGCCAGCAGTTTCGGTTATGCCGGGGCCAACGTCCTGACTTTC | CASSFGYAGANVLTF
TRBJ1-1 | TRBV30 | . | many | TGTGCCGTCAGAACGGGGGGGCGCACTGAAGCTTTCTTT | CAVRTGGRTEAFF
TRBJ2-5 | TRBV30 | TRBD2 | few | TGTGCCTGGAGTAACGGGAGGGCGGTAGAGACCCAGTACTTC | CAWSNGRAVETQYF
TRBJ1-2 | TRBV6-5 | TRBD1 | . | TGTGCCAGCAGTTTGGCGACAGGGACCTCCTATGGCTACACCTTC | CASSLATGTSYGYTF
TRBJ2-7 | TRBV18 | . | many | TGTGCCAGCTCCCCCGCAGGGCAGTCCTACGAGCAGTACTTC | CASSPAGQSYEQYF
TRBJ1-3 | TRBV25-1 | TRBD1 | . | TGTGCCAGCAGCGGACAGGGGGTTCGAAACACCATATATTTT | CASSGQGVRNTIYF
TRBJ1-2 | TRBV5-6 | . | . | TGTGCCAGCAGCTTGAGAGGGGGTGAATATGGCTACACCTTC | CASSLRGGEYGYTF
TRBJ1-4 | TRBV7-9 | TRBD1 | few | TGTGCCAGCAGCAAGGACAGGAATAATGAAAAACTGTTTTTT | CASSKDRNNEKLFF
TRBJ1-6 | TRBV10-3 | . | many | TGTGCCATCAGCCGATCTGATAATTCACCCCTCCACTTT | CAISRSDNSPLHF
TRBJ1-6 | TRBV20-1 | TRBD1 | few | TGCAGTGCTAGGCCGGGACAGGGGGCCGGTTCACCCCTCCACTTT | CSARPGQGAGSPLHF
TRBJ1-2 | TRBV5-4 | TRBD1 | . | TGTGCCAGCAGCTTGCCGGGACAGGGGACCTATGGCTACACCTTC | CASSLPGQGTYGYTF
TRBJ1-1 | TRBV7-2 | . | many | TGTGCCAGCAGCTTTCGGGGTCCGGCTTTCTTT | CASSFRGPAFF
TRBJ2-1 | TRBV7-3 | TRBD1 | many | TGTGCCAGCAGCTTAATCTATGGACAGGGGCATGATGAGCAGTTCTTC | CASSLIYGQGHDEQFF
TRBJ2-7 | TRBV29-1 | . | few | TGCAGCGTTGTTATGGCCGAGCAGTACTTC | CSVVMAEQYF
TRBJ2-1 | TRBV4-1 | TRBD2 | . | TGCGCCAGCAGCCAAGGGCGACTAGCGGGAGACTCCTACAATGAGCAGTTCTTC | CASSQGRLAGDSYNEQFF
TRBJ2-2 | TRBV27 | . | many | TGTGCCAGCAGTTTATACGGCGGGGAGCTGTTTTTT | CASSLYGGELFF
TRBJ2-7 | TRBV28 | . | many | TGTGCCAGCAGTTTATACGCGGACGAGCAGTACTTC | CASSLYADEQYF
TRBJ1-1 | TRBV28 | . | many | TGTGCCAGCAGAGGGAGGGCAGGCGAGAACACTGAAGCTTTCTTT | CASRGRAGENTEAFF
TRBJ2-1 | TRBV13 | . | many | TGTGCCAGCAGACCTGACGGGGACTCTCGTCGGAATGAGCAGTTCTTC | CASRPDGDSRRNEQFF
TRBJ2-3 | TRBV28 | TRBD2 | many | TGTGCCAGCAGCCCTTACCTAGCGGGAGGATTCACAGATACGCAGTATTTT | CASSPYLAGGFTDTQYF
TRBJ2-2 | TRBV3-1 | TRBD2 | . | TGTGCCAGCAGCCATCTCGCGGGGGGCCCCTTAGGGGAGCTGTTTTTT | CASSHLAGGPLGELFF
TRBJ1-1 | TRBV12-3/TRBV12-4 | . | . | TGTGCCAGCAGTCCTAACCCAATCGAAGCTTTCTTT | CASSPNPIEAFF
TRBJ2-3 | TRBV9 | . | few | TGTGCCAGCAGCGTTACATCGGGCGGGACCACAGATACGCAGTATTTT | CASSVTSGGTTDTQYF
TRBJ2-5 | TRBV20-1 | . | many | TGCAGTGCCACACGGACTATCGGGGAGACCCAGTACTTC | CSATRTIGETQYF